A single sample is the source of the 14 T cell receptor beta chains below, sequenced in a study of blood T cells in healthy people across ages. Using a J-beta primer mix together with a sample-barcoded 5' primer, a second PCR was run for roughly 6 to 11 cycles. A single record per CDR3 protein comes from TCRdb applying MiXCR to the 5' RACE reads. The sample has some 1.4 million distinct CDR3 sequences; 42% are singletons. The sequenced sample was blood. The origin of the receptors is a woman under 30 in good health.

As to this clonotype: One end of the junction is discordant with germline, which a read error may explain. The rearrangement uses TRBV20-1 and TRBJ2-7, with 9 bases aligning to TRBD2. Looked up from germline, CDR1 is DFQATT and CDR2 is SNEGSKA (reference sequence). The CDR3 is 15 amino acids. DNA of the CDR3: TGCAGTGCTACGGGACACGGGACTAGCAACTACGAGCAGTGCTTC. This encodes CSATGHGTSNYEQCF.

The chain links TRBV19 to TRBJ2-4, with TRBD1 matching 9 bases. There are 18 residues in the CDR3. V trimming: 5 bases; J trimming: 0 bases; junction bases outside the gene matches: 11. Germline CDR1 LNHDA, CDR2 SQIVND (reference sequence). CDR3 in DNA: TGTGCCAGTAGTCCTCCCGGGACAGGGCCCCAAGCCAAAAACATTCAGTACTTC. Translated, it gives CASSPPGTGPQAKNIQYF.

This sequence joins TRBV24-1 and TRBJ2-5, with TRBD2 matching over 9 bases. This CDR3 spans 20 amino acids. Germline assignment: CDR1 KGHDR and CDR2 SFDVKD. J was trimmed by 2 bases and V by 3 bases; bases with no gene match: 18. The CDR3 DNA follows: TGTGCCACCAGTGATCCGAACCCCCTAGTTTCTAGCGGGGCACAAGAGACCCAGTACTTC. It specifies CATSDPNPLVSSGAQETQYF.

This clonotype was detected a few times. As DNA, the CDR3 is TGCAGTGCTAGAGACCTGACAGGGAGTTCCTACGAGCAGTACTTC. Encoded protein: CSARDLTGSSYEQYF. The rearrangement joins TRBV20-1 to TRBJ2-7, with 7 bases that match TRBD1. The CDR3 runs 15 residues. V was clipped by 0 bases and J by 1 base; unmatched bases: 6. Germline V gene data show CDR1 as DFQATT and CDR2 as SNEGSKA (reference sequence).

The rearrangement uses TRBV7-2 and TRBJ1-5, with D possibly TRBD1 on 6 matching bases. CDR3 length equals 15 residues. Germline V gene lookup returns CDR1 SGHTA and CDR2 FQGNSA. Trimming removed 1 base at V and 6 bases at J, with 13 bases between. The CDR3 DNA is TGTGCCAGCAGCTTAGGGCAGGGGCGTCTTCAGCCCCAGCATTTT. It encodes CASSLGQGRLQPQHF.

The rearrangement joins TRBV6-5 to TRBJ2-7, with a possible D match to TRBD1 (5 bases). V was shortened by 5 bases and J by 7 bases, with 21 bases between the two germline ends. This CDR3 region has 15 residues. Germline CDR1 is MNHEY and CDR2 is SVGAGI. CDR3 in amino acids: CASSDRQWGHGEQYF. The CDR3 nucleotides read TGTGCCAGCAGTGACCGACAGTGGGGTCATGGTGAGCAGTACTTC.

The rearrangement uses TRBV6-6 and TRBJ2-2; tentative D call: TRBD2 (5 bases). V lost 2 bases and J 3 bases, leaving 10 bases between the germline ends. The germline CDR1 and CDR2 sequences are MNHNY and SVGAGI (reference sequence). This CDR3 contains 15 residues. CDR3: CASSYKRTDTGELFF. In nucleotides, the CDR3 is TGTGCCAGCAGTTACAAGCGGACGGACACCGGGGAGCTGTTTTTT.

V gene TRBV12-3 or TRBV12-4 combines with J gene TRBJ2-3; TRBD2 is a possible D gene (5 bases). Trimming removed 6 bases from V and 0 bases from J, with 16 bases in between. CDR3 length: 16 residues. This CDR3 is CASSPGVSRSTDTQYF. In DNA form, the CDR3 reads TGTGCCAGCAGCCCCGGGGTTAGCAGAAGCACAGATACGCAGTATTTT.

In this sample, this clonotype turned up many times. The germline gene is not matched at one end of the junction; a read error may be the cause. The chain joins TRBV15 to TRBJ2-7; D gene uncertain. Germline loops: CDR1 LNHNV, CDR2 YYDKDF (reference sequence). This CDR3 spans 12 amino acids. CDR3 in DNA: TGTGCCACCAGCGGAGACTTCTACGAGCAGTACTTC. This codes for CATSGDFYEQYF.

This clonotype has only a few counts. V is TRBV29-1 and J is TRBJ2-1; D uncertain. Germline CDR1 SQVTM, CDR2 ANQGSEA. V lost 1 base and J lost 1, with 17 bases in between. CDR3 size: 17 residues. The CDR3 bases are TGCAGCGTTGAAGCCCCCGAAGTAAGCGTTTCCTACAATGAGCAGTTCTTC. This codes for CSVEAPEVSVSYNEQFF.

This clonotype was seen many times. The J gene is TRBJ1-1, the V gene TRBV29-1, with D unclear. The CDR3 spans 11 residues. With 8 bases removed from V and 4 bases from J, the gap between germline ends came to 11 bases. CDR1 and CDR2 from the germline V gene are SQVTM and ANQGSEA. The CDR3, as DNA: TGCAGCACAGAGGGCGGCACTGAAGCTTTCTTT. Encoded protein: CSTEGGTEAFF. Using reference TRBV29-1 and TRBJ1-1 for the parts outside the CDR3, the full variable domain is SAVISQKPSRDICQRGTSLTIQCQVDSQVTMMFWYRQQPGQSLTLIATANQGSEATYESGFVIDKFPISRPNLTFSTLTVSNMSPEDSSIYLCSTEGGTEAFFGQGTRLTVV.

The gene calls are TRBV7-2 and TRBJ2-2; D is perhaps TRBD2 (6 bases). V gave up 1 base and J gave up 7 bases, with 13 bases separating them. Per germline, CDR1 SGHTA and CDR2 FQGNSA. CDR3 size: 15 residues. The CDR3: CASSLVGGTNGELFF. Written as DNA, the CDR3 is TGTGCCAGCAGCTTAGTCGGGGGTACGAACGGGGAGCTGTTTTTT.

This CDR3 reads CASRPDSGGADYGYTF. The CDR3 nucleotides read TGTGCCAGCAGACCCGACTCAGGGGGCGCAGACTATGGCTACACCTTC. This rearrangement joins TRBV12-3 or TRBV12-4 to TRBJ1-2, with 8 positions matching TRBD1. The trim removed 6 bases at V and 3 bases at J, leaving 12 bases unmatched. CDR3 length: 16 residues.

Only a few counts were recorded for this clonotype. The chain employs TRBV4-1 and TRBJ2-1; 7 bases are a match to TRBD2. This CDR3 region has 14 residues. V shed 3 bases, J shed 4 bases, and the junction held 3 bases outside the gene matches. Germline lookup yields CDR1 MGHRA and CDR2 YSYEKL. CDR3 region: CASSHRRGYNEQFF. The DNA for the CDR3 is TGCGCCAGCAGCCATCGGCGGGGGTACAATGAGCAGTTCTTC.